This T cell receptor (beta chain) was retrieved from a study of blood T cell repertoires in COVID-19. J gave up 1 base and V 2 bases, and 7 bases lay outside the gene matches. Germline CDR1 and CDR2: SEHNR and FQNEAQ (reference sequence). This CDR3 spans 16 amino acids. Recovered status applied to Cohort 3 donors who had two consecutive negative PCRs. It also applied to those with clearance or with symptom resolution. Libraries were prepared by immunoSEQ multiplex PCR; TCRdb keeps only in-frame clonotypes and omits some of them. This sample has approximately 300,000 clones; 87% occur once, and the top ten carry about 6%.

The V gene is TRBV7-9, the J gene TRBJ2-7; 8 nucleotides agree with TRBD1. The specimen sequenced was PBMCs or T cells enriched from blood (not recorded which). The receptor was isolated from a woman aged 25 to 39 who had recovered from COVID-19. The CDR3 nucleotides read TGTGCCAGCAGCTTATCTGGGACAGGAGGGTCCTACGAGCAGTACTTC. Its translation: CASSLSGTGGSYEQYF.